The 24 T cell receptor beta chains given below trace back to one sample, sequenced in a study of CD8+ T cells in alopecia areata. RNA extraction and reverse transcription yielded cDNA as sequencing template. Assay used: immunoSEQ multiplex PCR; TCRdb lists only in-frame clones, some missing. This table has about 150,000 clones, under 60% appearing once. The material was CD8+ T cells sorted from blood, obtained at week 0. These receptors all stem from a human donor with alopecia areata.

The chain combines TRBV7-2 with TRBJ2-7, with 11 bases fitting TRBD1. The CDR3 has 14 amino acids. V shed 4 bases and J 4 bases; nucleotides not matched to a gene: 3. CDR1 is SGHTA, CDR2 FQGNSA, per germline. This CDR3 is CASSSGQGAYEQYF. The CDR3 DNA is TGTGCCAGCAGCTCCGGACAGGGGGCTTACGAGCAGTACTTC.

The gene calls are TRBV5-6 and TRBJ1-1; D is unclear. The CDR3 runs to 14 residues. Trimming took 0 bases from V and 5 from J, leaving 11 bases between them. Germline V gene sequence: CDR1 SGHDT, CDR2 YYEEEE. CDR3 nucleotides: TGTGCCAGCAGCTTGGTATTCCAAGGGACTGAAGCTTTCTTT. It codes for CASSLVFQGTEAFF.

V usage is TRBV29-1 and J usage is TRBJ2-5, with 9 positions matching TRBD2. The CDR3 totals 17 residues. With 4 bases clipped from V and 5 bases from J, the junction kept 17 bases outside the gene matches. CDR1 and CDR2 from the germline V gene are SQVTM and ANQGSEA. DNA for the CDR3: TGCAGCGTTGGAGGGTCTCTCGTAGCGGGGGATGGGGAGACCCAGTACTTC. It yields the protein CSVGGSLVAGDGETQYF.

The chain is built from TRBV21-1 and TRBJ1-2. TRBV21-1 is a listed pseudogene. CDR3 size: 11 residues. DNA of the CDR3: TGTGCCAGCACATGCTACTATGGCTACACCTTC. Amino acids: CASTCYYGYTF.

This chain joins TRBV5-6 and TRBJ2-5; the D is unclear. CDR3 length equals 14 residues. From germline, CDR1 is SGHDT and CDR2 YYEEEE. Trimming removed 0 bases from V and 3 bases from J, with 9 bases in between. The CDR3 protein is CASSLGAIKETQYF. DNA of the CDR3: TGTGCCAGCAGCTTGGGGGCTATTAAAGAGACCCAGTACTTC.

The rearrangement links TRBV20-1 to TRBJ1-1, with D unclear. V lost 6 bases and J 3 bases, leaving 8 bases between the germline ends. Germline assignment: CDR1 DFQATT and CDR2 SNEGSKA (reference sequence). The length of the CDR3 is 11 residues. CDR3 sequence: CSAATYTEAFF. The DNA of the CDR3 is TGCAGTGCAGCGACGTACACTGAAGCTTTCTTT.

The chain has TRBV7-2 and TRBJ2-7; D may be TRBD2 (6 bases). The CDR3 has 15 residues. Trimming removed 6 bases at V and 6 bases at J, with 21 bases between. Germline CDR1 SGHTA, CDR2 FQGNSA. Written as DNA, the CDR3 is TGTGCCAGCAGAGGGATGGCGGGGTCACGGGGCGAGCAGTACTTC. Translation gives CASRGMAGSRGEQYF.

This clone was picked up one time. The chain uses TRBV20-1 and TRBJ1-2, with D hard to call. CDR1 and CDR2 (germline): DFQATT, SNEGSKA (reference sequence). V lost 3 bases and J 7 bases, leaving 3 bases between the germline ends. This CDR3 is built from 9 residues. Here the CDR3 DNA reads TGCAGTGCTAGTTTTGGCTACACCTTC. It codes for CSASFGYTF.

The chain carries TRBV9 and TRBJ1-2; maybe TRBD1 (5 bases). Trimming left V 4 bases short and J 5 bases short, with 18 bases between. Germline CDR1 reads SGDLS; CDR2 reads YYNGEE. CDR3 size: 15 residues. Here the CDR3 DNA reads TGTGCCAGCAGCCACGCCGGGACCCCAAGTTATGGCTACACCTTC. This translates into CASSHAGTPSYGYTF.

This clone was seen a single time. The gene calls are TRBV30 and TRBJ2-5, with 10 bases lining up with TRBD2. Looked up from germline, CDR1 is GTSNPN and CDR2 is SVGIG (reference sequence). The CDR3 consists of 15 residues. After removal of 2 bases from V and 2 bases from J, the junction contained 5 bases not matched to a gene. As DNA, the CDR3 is TGTGCCTGGAGTCCTAGCGGGGGTACACAAGAGACCCAGTACTTC. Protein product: CAWSPSGGTQETQYF. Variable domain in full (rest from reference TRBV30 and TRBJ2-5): SQTIHQWPATLVQPVGSPLSLECTVEGTSNPNLYWYRQAAGRGLQLLFYSVGIGQISSEVPQNLSASRPQDRQFILSSKKLLLSDSGFYLCAWSPSGGTQETQYFGPGTRLLVL.

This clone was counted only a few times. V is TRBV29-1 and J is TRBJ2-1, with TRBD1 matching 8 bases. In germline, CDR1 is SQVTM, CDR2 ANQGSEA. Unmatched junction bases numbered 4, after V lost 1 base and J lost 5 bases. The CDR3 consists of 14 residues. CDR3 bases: TGCAGCGTTGAAGGGACAGGGTACGACAATGAGCAGTTCTTC. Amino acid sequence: CSVEGTGYDNEQFF.

CDR3 residues: CSVEGVGETSNYGYTF. CDR3 DNA: TGCAGCGTTGAAGGGGTAGGGGAGACATCTAACTATGGCTACACCTTC. This chain links TRBV29-1 with TRBJ1-2, with D tentatively TRBD1 (5 bases). The CDR3 totals 16 residues. The V and J ends lost 1 base and 0 bases respectively, with 15 bases between them. Looked up from germline, CDR1 is SQVTM and CDR2 is ANQGSEA.

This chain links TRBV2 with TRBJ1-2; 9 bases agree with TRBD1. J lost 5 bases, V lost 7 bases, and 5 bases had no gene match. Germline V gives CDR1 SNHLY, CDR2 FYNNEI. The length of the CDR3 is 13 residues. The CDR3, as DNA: TGTGCCAGCAAAGACAGGGGGGAATATGGCTACACCTTC. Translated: CASKDRGEYGYTF.

The CDR3 loop is CASSFGTGTTEAFF. The CDR3 DNA is TGTGCCAGCAGCTTCGGGACAGGGACCACTGAAGCTTTCTTT. V usage is TRBV7-6 and J usage is TRBJ1-1; 9 nucleotides match TRBD1. CDR3 length: 14 residues. CDR1 is SGHVS, CDR2 FNYEAQ, per germline. The trim removed 3 bases at V and 4 bases at J, leaving 3 bases unmatched.

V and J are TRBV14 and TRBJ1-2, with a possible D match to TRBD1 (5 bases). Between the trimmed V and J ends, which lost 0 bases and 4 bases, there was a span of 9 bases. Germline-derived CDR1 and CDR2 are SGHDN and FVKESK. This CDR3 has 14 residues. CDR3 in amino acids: CASSQETDTYGYTF. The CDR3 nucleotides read TGTGCCAGCAGCCAAGAGACAGATACCTATGGCTACACCTTC.

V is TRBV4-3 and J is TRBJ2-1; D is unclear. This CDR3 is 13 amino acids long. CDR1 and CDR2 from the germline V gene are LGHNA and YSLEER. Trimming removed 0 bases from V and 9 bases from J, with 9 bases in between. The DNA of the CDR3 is TGCGCCAGCAGCCAAGATAGGGAAACTGAGCAGTTCTTC. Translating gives CASSQDRETEQFF.

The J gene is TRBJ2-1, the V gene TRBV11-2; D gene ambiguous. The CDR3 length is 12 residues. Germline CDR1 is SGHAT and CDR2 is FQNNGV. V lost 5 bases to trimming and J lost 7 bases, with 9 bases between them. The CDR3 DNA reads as TGTGCCAGCAGCACCACAGTGAATGAGCAGTTCTTC. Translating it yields CASSTTVNEQFF.

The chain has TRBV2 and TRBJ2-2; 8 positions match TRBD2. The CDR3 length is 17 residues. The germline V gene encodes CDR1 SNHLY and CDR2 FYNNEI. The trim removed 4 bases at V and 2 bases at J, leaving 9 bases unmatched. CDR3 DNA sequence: TGTGCCAGCAGTGTGGGTAGCGGGGCCGTTAACACCGGGGAGCTGTTTTTT. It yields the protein CASSVGSGAVNTGELFF.

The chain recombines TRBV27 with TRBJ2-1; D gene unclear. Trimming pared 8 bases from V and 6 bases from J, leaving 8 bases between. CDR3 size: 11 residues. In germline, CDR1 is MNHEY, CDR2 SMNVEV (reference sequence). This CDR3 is CASLARNEQFF. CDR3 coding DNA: TGTGCCAGCTTAGCTCGCAATGAGCAGTTCTTC.

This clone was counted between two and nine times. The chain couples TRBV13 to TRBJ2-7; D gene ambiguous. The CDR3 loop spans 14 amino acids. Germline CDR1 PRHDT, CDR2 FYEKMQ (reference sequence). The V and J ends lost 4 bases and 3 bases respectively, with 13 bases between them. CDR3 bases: TGTGCCAGCAGCTCCCGTGACGGCCACTACGAGCAGTACTTC. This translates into CASSSRDGHYEQYF.

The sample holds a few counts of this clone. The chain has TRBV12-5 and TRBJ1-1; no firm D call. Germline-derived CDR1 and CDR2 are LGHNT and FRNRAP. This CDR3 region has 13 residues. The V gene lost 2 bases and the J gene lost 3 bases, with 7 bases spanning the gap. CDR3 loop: CASGLTRYTEAFF. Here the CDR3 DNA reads TGTGCTAGTGGTTTGACCAGATACACTGAAGCTTTCTTT.

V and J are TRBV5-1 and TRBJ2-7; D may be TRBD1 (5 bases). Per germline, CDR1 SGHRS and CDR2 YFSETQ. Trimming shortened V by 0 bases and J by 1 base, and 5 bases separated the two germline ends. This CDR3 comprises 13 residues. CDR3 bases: TGCGCCAGCAGCTTGGGACAGTCCTACGAGCAGTACTTC. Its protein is CASSLGQSYEQYF.

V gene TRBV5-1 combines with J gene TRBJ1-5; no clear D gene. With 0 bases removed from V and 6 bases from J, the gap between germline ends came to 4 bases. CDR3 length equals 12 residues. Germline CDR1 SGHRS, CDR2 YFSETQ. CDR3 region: CASSLDGQPQHF. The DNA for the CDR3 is TGCGCCAGCAGCTTGGATGGTCAGCCCCAGCATTTT. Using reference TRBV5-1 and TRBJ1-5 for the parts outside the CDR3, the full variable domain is KAGVTQTPRYLIKTRGQQVTLSCSPISGHRSVSWYQQTPGQGLQFLFEYFSETQRNKGNFPGRFSGRQFSNSRSEMNVSTLELGDSALYLCASSLDGQPQHFGDGTRLSIL.

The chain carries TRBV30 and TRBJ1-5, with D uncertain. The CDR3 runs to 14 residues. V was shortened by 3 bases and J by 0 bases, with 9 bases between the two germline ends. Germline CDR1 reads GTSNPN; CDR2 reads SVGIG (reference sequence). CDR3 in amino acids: CAWSQEYSNQPQHF. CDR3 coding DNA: TGTGCCTGGAGCCAGGAATATAGCAATCAGCCCCAGCATTTT.